Presented here are 31 T cell receptor beta chains from one specimen sequenced in a study of beta chain features in type 1 diabetes (dated by TCRdb to 2017 to 2018). General findings and caveats noted by the study authors: In all four CD4+ subsets, TCRB CDR3 length was moderately but significantly shorter in type 1 diabetes patients.

Libraries were built with the immunoSEQ multiplex PCR assay. All of the isolated RNA was reverse transcribed with the High Capacity cDNA Reverse Transcription Kit, so expressed TCRB transcripts were sequenced. In its TCRdb copy, this immuneACCESS table keeps in-frame sequences only and misses some clones. Where compared with another copy, unresolved V genes explain less than half of these, and the others have no known cause. The sample table shows 130,000 or so clones, and around 9% are seen once. 0.7% to 0.85% of the sample is in the top ten clones. These receptors have no identified antigens. The sample consisted of central memory CD4+ T cells from blood. These receptors all stem from a man aged 30 to 45 with type 1 diabetes.

This clone was counted a few times. The V call is TRBV6-5, the J call TRBJ2-7; a possible D gene is TRBD1 (6 bases). Germline lookup yields CDR1 MNHEY and CDR2 SVGAGI. The CDR3 has 13 amino acids. The germline V and J ends were trimmed by 7 bases and 5 bases, with 15 bases remaining between them. Here the CDR3 reads CASTPGGLDEQYF. The CDR3 bases are TGTGCCAGCACCCCTGGGGGCTTGGACGAGCAGTACTTC.

This clone was detected only a few times. The gene calls are TRBV6-6 and TRBJ2-1; TRBD2 agrees at 14 bases. Unmatched junction bases numbered 8, after V lost 6 bases and J lost 7 bases. Germline values: CDR1 MNHNY, CDR2 SVGAGI (reference sequence). The CDR3 has 16 amino acids. The DNA of the CDR3 is TGTGCCAGCAGCGGACTAGCGGGGGGAGGTTTTAATGAGCAGTTCTTC. Protein product: CASSGLAGGGFNEQFF.

V is TRBV18 and J is TRBJ2-4, with 10 nucleotides matching TRBD2. Germline trimming cut 3 bases from V and 8 bases from J; bases unmatched to any gene: 10. This CDR3 is built from 16 residues. Germline V gene sequence: CDR1 KGHSH, CDR2 LQKENI. The CDR3 reads CASSPLPSGGGDIQYF. The CDR3 bases are TGTGCCAGCTCACCTCTACCTAGCGGGGGTGGGGACATTCAGTACTTC.

This clone turned up a few times. The chain joins TRBV19 to TRBJ1-5; the D is unclear. CDR3 length equals 16 residues. The V gene's germline CDR1 is LNHDA and CDR2 SQIVND (reference sequence). Trimming shortened V by 7 bases and J by 3 bases, and 19 bases separated the two germline ends. DNA for the CDR3: TGTGCCAGTACCACGGTCGGTGGTCCGGTCAATCAGCCCCAGCATTTT. Amino acids: CASTTVGGPVNQPQHF.

This clone was seen more than once but under ten times. The genes are TRBV19 and TRBJ1-5; TRBD1 matches 7 bases. CDR1 is LNHDA and CDR2 is SQIVND in the germline V gene (reference sequence). V dropped 3 bases and J dropped 0; count of bases not matched to a gene: 11. This CDR3 is 18 amino acids long. The CDR3 here is CASSIEGLQGYSNQPQHF. CDR3 nucleotide sequence: TGTGCCAGTAGTATTGAAGGGCTACAGGGGTATAGCAATCAGCCCCAGCATTTT.

Only a few counts were recorded for this clone. This chain links TRBV30 with TRBJ2-5; D is unclear. The V gene lost 2 bases and the J gene lost 2 bases, with 9 bases spanning the gap. The germline V gene has CDR1 GTSNPN and CDR2 SVGIG (reference sequence). The CDR3 contains 13 residues. The DNA of the CDR3 is TGTGCCTGGAGTCCAGGCCCTCAAGAGACCCAGTACTTC. It encodes CAWSPGPQETQYF. Complete variable domain (other parts from reference TRBV30 and TRBJ2-5): SQTIHQWPATLVQPVGSPLSLECTVEGTSNPNLYWYRQAAGRGLQLLFYSVGIGQISSEVPQNLSASRPQDRQFILSSKKLLLSDSGFYLCAWSPGPQETQYFGPGTRLLVL.

This clone has just a few counts. CDR3 amino acids: CASSYSAGRDGYTF. The CDR3 DNA sequence: TGTGCCAGCAGTTACTCGGCAGGGAGGGATGGCTACACCTTC. This chain connects TRBV6-5 to TRBJ1-2, with D maybe TRBD1 (5 bases). Trimming took 0 bases from V and 6 from J, leaving 11 bases between them. The CDR3 has 14 residues. The germline CDR1 and CDR2 sequences are MNHEY and SVGAGI.

This clone was observed a handful of times. V gene TRBV6-1 combines with J gene TRBJ2-3, with D uncertain. This CDR3 comprises 12 residues. Deletions cut 4 bases from V and 4 bases from J, with 6 bases between. In germline, CDR1 is MNHNS, CDR2 SASEGT. The CDR3, as DNA: TGTGCCAGCAGTGGGCAGGCAGATACGCAGTATTTT. Translation gives CASSGQADTQYF.

The CDR3, as DNA: TGTGCCAGCAGCCTAGAGGAGGGGATAAGTAATGGCTACACCTTC. It translates to CASSLEEGISNGYTF. J is TRBJ1-2 and V is TRBV9; D perhaps matches TRBD1 (5 bases). Germline assignment: CDR1 SGDLS and CDR2 YYNGEE. The CDR3 contains 15 residues. V shed 4 bases and J shed 6 bases, with 19 bases lying between them.

This sequence joins TRBV6-6 and TRBJ2-1, with D possibly matching TRBD2 (5 bases). Germline values: CDR1 MNHNY, CDR2 SVGAGI (reference sequence). The CDR3 extends over 16 amino acids. V was cut by 3 bases and J by 6 bases, with 18 bases left in between. The CDR3, as DNA: TGTGCCAGCAGTTATGTCACTGGGCGGGTTAGCAATGAGCAGTTCTTC. Protein sequence: CASSYVTGRVSNEQFF.

The chain combines TRBV7-2 with TRBJ2-2; D is possibly TRBD1 (5 bases). The germline V and J ends were trimmed by 5 bases and 4 bases, with 17 bases remaining between them. CDR1 is SGHTA, CDR2 FQGNSA, per germline. This CDR3 contains 16 residues. The CDR3 sequence is CASSPKRTHSTGELFF. As DNA, the CDR3 is TGTGCCAGCAGCCCAAAGAGGACACATTCCACCGGGGAGCTGTTTTTT.

This clone has more than one count but fewer than ten. The chain links TRBV4-2 to TRBJ2-3, with 10 positions matching TRBD2. CDR1 LGHNA and CDR2 YNFKEQ come from the germline V gene. The length of the CDR3 is 16 residues. The trim removed 4 bases at V and 4 bases at J, leaving 8 bases unmatched. This chain's CDR3 is CASSPSSGGGADTQYF. The CDR3 coding sequence is TGTGCCAGCAGCCCGAGCAGCGGGGGGGGAGCAGATACGCAGTATTTT.

This clone was detected ten times or more. The V call is TRBV9, the J call TRBJ1-6; 7 nucleotides line up with TRBD1. J was trimmed by 8 bases and V by 3 bases; bases with no gene match: 11. CDR3 length: 16 residues. CDR1 is SGDLS and CDR2 is YYNGEE in the germline V gene. The DNA of the CDR3 is TGTGCCAGCAGCGCCAGTGGTGGGACAGTAGATTCACCCCTCCACTTT. Protein product: CASSASGGTVDSPLHF.

CDR3 coding DNA: TGTGCCATCAGTGAACCTACTAGCACAGATACGCAGTATTTT. Translated, it gives CAISEPTSTDTQYF. The chain couples TRBV10-3 to TRBJ2-3; D uncertain. Trimming pared 3 bases from V and 0 bases from J, leaving 7 bases between. Germline loops: CDR1 ENHRY, CDR2 SYGVKD. The CDR3 length is 14 residues.

This clone was seen a few times. V and J are TRBV29-1 and TRBJ1-5; the D is unclear. The V end was cut by 4 bases, the J end by 7 bases, with 14 bases between. In germline, CDR1 is SQVTM, CDR2 ANQGSEA. This CDR3 region has 13 residues. The CDR3: CSVGWSKGQPQHF. CDR3 nucleotide sequence: TGCAGCGTTGGCTGGAGTAAAGGACAGCCCCAGCATTTT.

The chain combines TRBV27 with TRBJ1-1; 7 bases map to TRBD1. The CDR3 is 13 amino acids. Germline trimming cut 9 bases from V and 5 bases from J; bases unmatched to any gene: 9. Germline V CDR1 and CDR2: MNHEY, SMNVEV (reference sequence). CDR3 sequence reads: CASNRQGGTEAFF. CDR3 bases: TGTGCCAGTAACCGACAGGGTGGTACTGAAGCTTTCTTT.

This clone occurred a few times. Other DNA sequences within the sample encode an identical CDR3. CDR3 DNA: TGTGCCAGCTCACCAGGCCAGGGGAGCAATCAGCCCCAGCATTTT. Translating it yields CASSPGQGSNQPQHF. This chain uses TRBV18 with TRBJ1-5; a possible D gene is TRBD1 (6 bases). Between the trimmed V and J ends, which lost 2 bases and 1 base, there was a span of 9 bases. Germline CDR1 and CDR2: KGHSH and LQKENI. The CDR3 consists of 15 residues.

The rearrangement links TRBV5-1 to TRBJ2-5; a weak D match, TRBD1 (5 bases). The CDR3 totals 16 residues. The germline V gene has CDR1 SGHRS and CDR2 YFSETQ. V was clipped by 0 bases and J by 3 bases, with 15 bases between them. DNA of the CDR3: TGCGCCAGCAGCTTGGCCTGGGGCGCTCCGGAAGAGACCCAGTACTTC. As protein: CASSLAWGAPEETQYF. The whole variable domain, filled in from reference TRBV5-1 and TRBJ2-5, reads KAGVTQTPRYLIKTRGQQVTLSCSPISGHRSVSWYQQTPGQGLQFLFEYFSETQRNKGNFPGRFSGRQFSNSRSEMNVSTLELGDSALYLCASSLAWGAPEETQYFGPGTRLLVL.

The chain carries TRBV7-2 and TRBJ2-5, with D maybe TRBD2 (6 bases). V was shortened by 5 bases and J by 0 bases, with 10 bases between the two germline ends. The V gene's germline CDR1 is SGHTA and CDR2 FQGNSA. The CDR3 loop spans 14 amino acids. The CDR3 nucleotides are TGTGCCAGCAGCCCCACTAGCAACCAAGAGACCCAGTACTTC. It yields the protein CASSPTSNQETQYF.

A few counts support this clone. The chain links TRBV9 to TRBJ2-6; TRBD1 aligns across 8 bases. CDR3 size: 18 residues. J lost 2 bases, V lost 3 bases, and 10 bases had no gene match. In germline, CDR1 is SGDLS, CDR2 YYNGEE. The CDR3 sequence: CASSAQGAQWAGANVLTF. DNA for the CDR3: TGTGCCAGCAGCGCCCAGGGGGCGCAGTGGGCTGGGGCCAACGTCCTGACTTTC. The full variable domain, its missing parts supplied by reference TRBV9 and TRBJ2-6, is DSGVTQTPKHLITATGQRVTLRCSPRSGDLSVYWYQQSLDQGLQFLIQYYNGEERAKGNILERFSAQQFPDLHSELNLSSLELGDSALYFCASSAQGAQWAGANVLTFGAGSRLTVL.

This clone has a handful of counts. The chain recombines TRBV18 with TRBJ2-7; TRBD1 might be the D (6 bases). Trimming took 6 bases from V and 5 from J, leaving 20 bases between them. CDR1 and CDR2 from the germline V gene are KGHSH and LQKENI. This CDR3 has 15 residues. This CDR3 reads CASSTQPGVVHEQYF. The CDR3 DNA reads as TGTGCCAGCTCTACACAGCCAGGGGTCGTCCACGAGCAGTACTTC.

In nucleotides, the CDR3 is TGTGCCAGCTCACCTCCGGGACAGATCACTGAAGCTTTCTTT. This encodes CASSPPGQITEAFF. This chain uses TRBV18 with TRBJ1-1, with TRBD1 matching 7 bases. CDR3 length: 14 amino acids. The junction had 5 bases not matched to a gene; V was cut back by 3 bases and J by 4 bases. The germline V gene encodes CDR1 KGHSH and CDR2 LQKENI.

This clone has a handful of counts. J is TRBJ2-2 and V is TRBV4-2; no clear D. Germline V gene data show CDR1 as LGHNA and CDR2 as YNFKEQ. The CDR3 runs 16 residues. V was shortened by 0 bases and J by 4 bases, with 12 bases between the two germline ends. The CDR3 bases are TGTGCCAGCAGCCAAGATCCGACACTTGGCACCGGGGAGCTGTTTTTT. Translating it yields CASSQDPTLGTGELFF.

This chain connects TRBV30 to TRBJ2-3, with TRBD2 matching over 9 bases. The CDR3 runs 16 residues. The V and J ends lost 4 bases and 2 bases, in that order; junction bases with no gene match: 10. Germline CDR1 and CDR2: GTSNPN and SVGIG (reference sequence). DNA of the CDR3: TGTGCCTGGATAGCGGGGGCCTTAGGGACCACAGATACGCAGTATTTT. Amino acid sequence: CAWIAGALGTTDTQYF.

There are many counts of this clone. The V call is TRBV29-1, the J call TRBJ2-1, with 13 bases that match TRBD2. Germline V gives CDR1 SQVTM, CDR2 ANQGSEA. The junction had 6 bases not matched to a gene; V was cut back by 5 bases and J by 2 bases. The CDR3 is 16 amino acids. Here the CDR3 reads CSVNLGLAGAYNEQFF. The DNA for the CDR3 is TGCAGCGTTAATCTTGGACTAGCGGGGGCCTACAATGAGCAGTTCTTC.

This clone was seen a handful of times. The chain employs TRBV9 and TRBJ2-5; 8 positions match TRBD1. J gave up 3 bases and V 0 bases, and 10 bases lay outside the gene matches. The CDR3 spans 17 residues. From germline, CDR1 is SGDLS and CDR2 YYNGEE. The CDR3 is CASSVATAGGGEETQYF. CDR3 coding DNA: TGTGCCAGCAGCGTAGCTACGGCAGGGGGCGGGGAAGAGACCCAGTACTTC.

This clone has ten or more counts. The V gene is TRBV12-2, the J gene TRBJ2-7; the table's D gene call, TRBD2, was not cross checked with the DNA. TRBV12-2 is noted as a pseudogene. The CDR3 spans 15 residues. The CDR3 bases are TGTGCAAGTCGTCCGGGCCTACGGGGAGAAGACGAGCAGTACTTC. Translation gives CASRPGLRGEDEQYF.

As for this clone: The same CDR3 also results from other DNA sequences found in this sample. V gene TRBV5-4 combines with J gene TRBJ2-5, with 7 bases lining up with TRBD1. The germline V gene encodes CDR1 SGHNT and CDR2 YYREEE (reference sequence). Losses at the gene ends were 3 bases for V and 3 bases for J; bases not matched to a gene: 5. This CDR3 region has 14 residues. Here the CDR3 DNA reads TGTGCCAGCAGCTCCCGGACAGGCAAAGAGACCCAGTACTTC. It specifies CASSSRTGKETQYF.

J is TRBJ2-7 and V is TRBV30, with D tentatively TRBD1 (6 bases). The CDR3 extends over 11 amino acids. V dropped 3 bases and J dropped 11 bases, with 14 bases sitting between them. Germline V gene sequence: CDR1 GTSNPN, CDR2 SVGIG (reference sequence). CDR3 DNA: TGTGCCTGGAGCGCAGGGGAAGCGAAGTACTTC. Translation gives CAWSAGEAKYF.

The rearrangement links TRBV5-4 to TRBJ2-3; D is possibly TRBD1 (6 bases). V was cut by 0 bases and J by 2 bases, with 7 bases left in between. CDR3 length: 14 residues. CDR1 and CDR2 from the germline V gene are SGHNT and YYREEE (reference sequence). CDR3 sequence reads: CASSLGTATDTQYF. CDR3 sequence (DNA): TGTGCCAGCAGCTTGGGGACAGCCACAGATACGCAGTATTTT.

A few counts support this clone. This chain links TRBV4-3 with TRBJ2-3; 8 bases fit TRBD2. V trimming: 0 bases; J trimming: 10 bases; junction bases outside the gene matches: 6. CDR1 is LGHNA and CDR2 is YSLEER in the germline V gene. The length of the CDR3 is 14 residues. CDR3 residues: CASSQDNGGAPQYF. CDR3 nucleotide sequence: TGCGCCAGCAGCCAAGACAACGGGGGGGCCCCGCAGTATTTT.